In its sample, the clone carrying this TCR beta chain was seen once. The antigen remains undetermined. The assay was immunoSEQ multiplex PCR, and TCRdb's table has in-frame clones only and misses some. Here the sample spans about 100,000 clones, approximately 87% being singletons. Germline V gene lookup returns CDR1 ENHRY and CDR2 SYGVKD. With 2 bases removed from V and 2 bases from J, the gap between germline ends came to 6 bases. The CDR3 spans 14 residues. The sample belongs to a study of T cell responses to AZD1222 COVID-19 vaccine. Study-level results: The study sampled repertoires only after the peak T cell response.

The material sequenced was peripheral blood, taken on day 0 of MenACWY control vaccination. This clonotype was obtained from an adult in good health. This chain uses TRBV10-3 with TRBJ2-2; D gene uncertain. The CDR3 loop reads CAISEDPNTGELFF. The DNA of the CDR3 is TGTGCCATCAGTGAGGATCCTAACACCGGGGAGCTGTTTTTT.